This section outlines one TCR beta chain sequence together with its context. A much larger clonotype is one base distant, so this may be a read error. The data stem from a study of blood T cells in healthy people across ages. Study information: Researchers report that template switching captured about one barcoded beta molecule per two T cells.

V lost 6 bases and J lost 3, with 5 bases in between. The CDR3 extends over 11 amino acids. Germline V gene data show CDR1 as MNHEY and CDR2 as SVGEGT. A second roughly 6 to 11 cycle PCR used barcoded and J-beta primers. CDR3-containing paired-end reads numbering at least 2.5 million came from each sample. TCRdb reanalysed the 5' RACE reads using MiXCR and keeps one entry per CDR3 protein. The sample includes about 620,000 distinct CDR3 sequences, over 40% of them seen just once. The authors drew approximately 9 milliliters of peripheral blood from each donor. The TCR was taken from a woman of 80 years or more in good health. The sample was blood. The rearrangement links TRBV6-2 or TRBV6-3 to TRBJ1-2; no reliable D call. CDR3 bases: TGTGCCAGCAGGACCTACTATGGCTACACCTTC. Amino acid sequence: CASRTYYGYTF.